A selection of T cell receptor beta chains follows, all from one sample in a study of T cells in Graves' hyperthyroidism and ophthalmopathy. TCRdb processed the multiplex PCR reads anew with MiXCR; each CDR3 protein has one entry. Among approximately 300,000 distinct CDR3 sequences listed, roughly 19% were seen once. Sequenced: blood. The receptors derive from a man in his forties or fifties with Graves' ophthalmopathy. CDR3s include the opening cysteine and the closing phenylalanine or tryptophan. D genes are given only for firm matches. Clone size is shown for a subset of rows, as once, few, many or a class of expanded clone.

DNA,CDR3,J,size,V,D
TGTGCCAGCAGTTTATCGGACAGACAAGAGACCCAGTACTTC,CASSLSDRQETQYF,TRBJ2-5,few,TRBV27,-
TGCGCCAGCAGCCGCACAGGGAAGAGCAATCAGCCCCAGCATTTT,CASSRTGKSNQPQHF,TRBJ1-5,many,TRBV5-1,-
TGCAGTGCTAGAGCTACCCTAGCGGGACGCACAGATACGCAGTATTTT,CSARATLAGRTDTQYF,TRBJ2-3,many,TRBV20-1,TRBD2
TGTGCCAGCAGCCCCCAAATGGCGTCCTACAATGAGCAGTTCTTC,CASSPQMASYNEQFF,TRBJ2-1,few,TRBV9,-
TGTGCCATCGCGGGACTAGCGGGAGGTGGCACCGGGGAGCTGTTTTTT,CAIAGLAGGGTGELFF,TRBJ2-2,-,TRBV10-3,TRBD2
TGTGCCAGCAGCGTGAGAGAAACGAACACCGGGGAGCTGTTTTTT,CASSVRETNTGELFF,TRBJ2-2,few,TRBV9,-
TGTGCCAGCAGTTACTCCGGTCAGAGAAGCTACGAGCAGTACTTC,CASSYSGQRSYEQYF,TRBJ2-7,few,TRBV6-5,-
TGTGCCAGCAGTTTGGCCGGAGGGAGTGTCAACGAGCAGTACTTC,CASSLAGGSVNEQYF,TRBJ2-7,few,TRBV6-1,-
TGTGCCAGCAGCTTGACAGGGTCAGGAGATACGCAGTATTTT,CASSLTGSGDTQYF,TRBJ2-3,many,TRBV11-2,TRBD1
TGTGCCAGCAGTGGATCGGGCGGGAGGGACTCCTACGAGCAGTACTTC,CASSGSGGRDSYEQYF,TRBJ2-7,few,TRBV2,TRBD2
TGTGCTAGTGGTTTGCCCCTCCGGGAGGCGTTCGGGGCTGAAGCTTTCTTT,CASGLPLREAFGAEAFF,TRBJ1-1,-,TRBV12-5,-
TGTGCCAGCAGCCAGGGGGGGTTCAATCAGCCCCAGCATTTT,CASSQGGFNQPQHF,TRBJ1-5,-,TRBV12-3/TRBV12-4,TRBD1
TGTGCCATCAGTGAAACTTCCGGGACAGGTGTCAATGAGCAGTTCTTC,CAISETSGTGVNEQFF,TRBJ2-1,many,TRBV10-3,TRBD1
TGTGCCAGCAACCCTTCATGGGTGGGCCCGATCACCGAGCAGTTCTTC,CASNPSWVGPITEQFF,TRBJ2-1,few,TRBV28,-
TGTGCCAGTAGTATAGTCGGCTACGAGCAGTACTTC,CASSIVGYEQYF,TRBJ2-7,-,TRBV19,-
TGTGCCACCAGTGAACGGGACAGGGGCCACGAGCAGTACTTC,CATSERDRGHEQYF,TRBJ2-7,few,TRBV24-1,TRBD1
TGTGCCAGCAGCCAAGAGGGCGGGAGGGGACTCGATACGCAGTATTTT,CASSQEGGRGLDTQYF,TRBJ2-3,-,TRBV4-2,TRBD2
TGTGCCAGCAAGTCCCCAGAAGGTAGCGGGAGGGGTACCACCGGGGAGCTGTTTTTT,CASKSPEGSGRGTTGELFF,TRBJ2-2,-,TRBV12-3/TRBV12-4,TRBD2
TGTGCCAGTAAGAGGTCGAACACCGGGGAGCTGTTTTTT,CASKRSNTGELFF,TRBJ2-2,many,TRBV27,-
TGTGCCACCAGCAGGCCGGGATTGCTAGCATTGGGTGGAGATGAGCAGTTCTTC,CATSRPGLLALGGDEQFF,TRBJ2-1,-,TRBV15,-
TGTGCCAGCAGTAGGGGACAGGTTCGCGAAAAACTGCTTTTT,CASSRGQVREKLLF,TRBJ1-4,-,TRBV27,TRBD1
TGTGCCAGCAGTCAAGGGGCGGGAGGTCCCTCCTACGAGCAGTACTTC,CASSQGAGGPSYEQYF,TRBJ2-7,few,TRBV12-3/TRBV12-4,TRBD2
TGTGCCAGCAGCCCGGGGAAATCGAAGAGAAACATTCAGTACTTC,CASSPGKSKRNIQYF,TRBJ2-4,few,TRBV28,-
TGTGCCAGCAGTTACTCGAATTCGAGTAGCGGGAAGGGCTACGAGCAGTACTTC,CASSYSNSSSGKGYEQYF,TRBJ2-7,-,TRBV6-8,TRBD2